The next 21 T cell receptor beta chains were all read from a single sample in a study of cytomegalovirus exposure and HLA in healthy donors (dated by TCRdb to about 2017). The protocol used for the library was the immunoSEQ multiplex PCR assay. A mixture of 60 forward primers for TCR Vbeta segments and 13 reverse primers for TCR Jbeta segments was used in the multiplex PCR. TCRdb retrieved this table from immuneACCESS and kept in-frame rearrangements only. Not all clones are present; in checked studies, unresolved V genes account for under half, and no reason is known for the remainder. The sample data list fewer than 200,000 clones, and about four fifths of these were observed just once. The leading ten clones occupy around 1.6% of the sample. The sequencing sample was made of PBMCs. These receptors all stem from a man in his forties in good health and CMV-seropositive.

This clone was seen a few times. This chain connects TRBV14 to TRBJ2-3; TRBD2 matches 12 bases. The length of the CDR3 is 15 residues. CDR1 SGHDN and CDR2 FVKESK come from the germline V gene. V trimming: 4 bases; J trimming: 5 bases; junction bases outside the gene matches: 4. The CDR3 sequence: CASSLLAGGIDTQYF. The CDR3 bases are TGTGCCAGCAGCCTACTAGCGGGAGGAATAGATACGCAGTATTTT.

The rearrangement links TRBV27 to TRBJ1-2; a possible D gene is TRBD1 (6 bases). CDR3 size: 16 residues. Trimming stripped 1 base from V and 5 bases from J, with 17 bases between. Per the germline V gene, CDR1 is MNHEY and CDR2 is SMNVEV (reference sequence). The CDR3: CASSLLPRGDTYGYTF. CDR3 DNA sequence: TGTGCCAGCAGTTTATTACCCCGTGGGGACACATATGGCTACACCTTC.

This chain uses TRBV25-1 with TRBJ1-5; 8 positions agree with TRBD1. The germline gives CDR1 MGHDK, CDR2 SYGVNS. V trimming: 5 bases; J trimming: 4 bases; junction bases outside the gene matches: 4. The length of the CDR3 is 14 residues. DNA for the CDR3: TGTGCCAGCAGTAGGACAGGGTTTAATCAGCCCCAGCATTTT. Translated: CASSRTGFNQPQHF. The whole variable domain, remainder taken from reference TRBV25-1 and TRBJ1-5, is EADIYQTPRYLVIGTGKKITLECSQTMGHDKMYWYQQDPGMELHLIHYSYGVNSTEKGDLSSESTVSRIRTEHFPLTLESARPSHTSQYLCASSRTGFNQPQHFGDGTRLSIL.

A remark on this clone: At one end the junction does not follow the germline gene, possibly because of a read error. The genes are TRBV7-9 and TRBJ2-1; D is perhaps TRBD2 (6 bases). This CDR3 contains 13 residues. Germline CDR1 is SEHNR and CDR2 is FQNEAQ (reference sequence). This chain's CDR3 is CSSSLVEGSEQFF. The CDR3 nucleotides read TGTTCCAGCAGCTTAGTGGAGGGAAGTGAGCAGTTCTTC.

The CDR3 nucleotides are TGCGCCAGCAGCTTAGCGGTAGCGGGAGGGGGGAATGAGCAGTTCTTC. This codes for CASSLAVAGGGNEQFF. The V gene is TRBV5-1, the J gene TRBJ2-1, with 11 bases that match TRBD2. Per the germline V gene, CDR1 is SGHRS and CDR2 is YFSETQ. V dropped 2 bases and J dropped 7; count of bases not matched to a gene: 8. CDR3 size: 16 residues.

V is TRBV4-2 and J is TRBJ1-2, with 9 positions matching TRBD1. CDR1 and CDR2 from the germline V gene are LGHNA and YNFKEQ. The CDR3 totals 14 residues. V shed 0 bases, J shed 7 bases, and the junction held 3 bases outside the gene matches. Written as DNA, the CDR3 is TGTGCCAGCAGCCAAGAGGGGACAGGGATTGGCTACACCTTC. It translates to CASSQEGTGIGYTF.

This chain joins TRBV27 and TRBJ2-7, with TRBD2 identical over 10 bases. Germline V gene sequence: CDR1 MNHEY, CDR2 SMNVEV (reference sequence). V lost 2 bases, J lost 1 base, and 5 bases stayed unmatched. The CDR3 sequence is 16 residues long. CDR3 coding DNA: TGTGCCAGCAGTTTAAGAACTAGCGGGGCTTCCTACGAGCAGTACTTC. This encodes CASSLRTSGASYEQYF.

Details on this clone: A read error may account for a junction end that differs from germline. The chain employs TRBV5-1 and TRBJ1-1; no clear D gene. The germline CDR1 and CDR2 sequences are SGHRS and YFSETQ. This CDR3 has 13 amino acids. CDR3 nucleotides: TGCGTCAGCAGCACTCGGAGGAACACTGAAGCTTTCTTT. Translating it yields CVSSTRRNTEAFF.

The chain carries TRBV2 and TRBJ2-7, with D tentatively TRBD2 (6 bases). Looked up from germline, CDR1 is SNHLY and CDR2 is FYNNEI. The V end lost 7 bases, the J end lost 0 bases, and 10 bases lay between the germline ends. CDR3 size: 13 residues. The CDR3 nucleotides read TGTGCCAGCACGGAGGGGTCCTCCTACGAGCAGTACTTC. Translating gives CASTEGSSYEQYF.

V usage is TRBV6-1 and J usage is TRBJ1-3, with D possibly matching TRBD1 (5 bases). CDR1 is MNHNS and CDR2 is SASEGT in the germline V gene. V was pared by 0 bases and J by 0 bases, with 9 bases between. The CDR3 contains 16 residues. For the CDR3, the DNA is TGTGCCAGCAGTGAAGCGGGGCCAGCCTCTGGAAACACCATATATTTT. It specifies CASSEAGPASGNTIYF.

This clone was recorded once. The V call is TRBV30, the J call TRBJ1-2; D perhaps matches TRBD1 (6 bases). The CDR3 length is 15 residues. The V gene lost 5 bases and the J gene lost 4 bases, with 20 bases spanning the gap. The V gene's germline CDR1 is GTSNPN and CDR2 SVGIG (reference sequence). Here the CDR3 reads CAWDELSGGLYGYTF. The CDR3 DNA sequence: TGTGCCTGGGATGAGTTGTCTGGGGGCCTCTATGGCTACACCTTC.

The chain uses TRBV2 and TRBJ2-7, with 7 bases identical to TRBD2. This CDR3 region has 13 residues. J lost 2 bases, V lost 10 bases, and 8 bases had no gene match. Germline V gives CDR1 SNHLY, CDR2 FYNNEI. DNA for the CDR3: TGTGCCACCATTTATGGGGGGGCCTACGAGCAGTACTTC. It translates to CATIYGGAYEQYF. Supplemented by reference TRBV2 and TRBJ2-7, the full variable domain reads EPEVTQTPSHQVTQMGQEVILRCVPISNHLYFYWYRQILGQKVEFLVSFYNNEISEKSEIFDDQFSVERPDGSNFTLKIRSTKLEDSAMYFCATIYGGAYEQYFGPGTRLTVT.

The V call is TRBV10-3, the J call TRBJ2-1, with D tentatively TRBD2 (6 bases). CDR1 is ENHRY, CDR2 SYGVKD, per germline. The V end lost 6 bases, the J end lost 7 bases, and 16 bases lay between the germline ends. The CDR3 contains 14 residues. The chain's CDR3 is CAISRDVGGNEQFF. CDR3 coding DNA: TGTGCCATCAGCCGGGACGTCGGAGGGAATGAGCAGTTCTTC.

This clone occurred once. The V gene is TRBV28, the J gene TRBJ2-1; D ambiguous. This CDR3 region has 15 residues. Per the germline V gene, CDR1 is MDHEN and CDR2 is SYDVKM. V shed 6 bases and J shed 4 bases, with 16 bases lying between them. Written as DNA, the CDR3 is TGTGCCAGCAGACCGATCCAATCGGTATACAATGAGCAGTTCTTC. Amino acids: CASRPIQSVYNEQFF.

This chain connects TRBV9 to TRBJ2-5; a weak D match, TRBD1 (5 bases). Looked up from germline, CDR1 is SGDLS and CDR2 is YYNGEE. The germline V and J ends were trimmed by 3 bases and 4 bases, with 13 bases remaining between them. This CDR3 region has 14 residues. The DNA of the CDR3 is TGTGCCAGCAGCGGGATCGGCAGGGCAGAGACCCAGTACTTC. It is translated as CASSGIGRAETQYF.

The chain has TRBV5-1 and TRBJ2-7; tentative D call: TRBD1 (6 bases). V lost 0 bases and J 2 bases, leaving 12 bases between the germline ends. This CDR3 is built from 15 residues. The V gene's germline CDR1 is SGHRS and CDR2 YFSETQ. The CDR3 DNA is TGCGCCAGCAGCTTGGAAGCAGGGGCCCCCTACGAGCAGTACTTC. Amino acid sequence: CASSLEAGAPYEQYF.

In this sample, this clone turned up many times. V and J are TRBV5-4 and TRBJ1-1; D not certain. Looked up from germline, CDR1 is SGHNT and CDR2 is YYREEE (reference sequence). Deletions cut 0 bases from V and 4 bases from J, with 10 bases between. CDR3 length: 14 residues. The CDR3: CASSLAEGGTEAFF. The CDR3 DNA sequence: TGTGCCAGCAGCTTGGCCGAGGGAGGCACTGAAGCTTTCTTT.

In DNA form, the CDR3 reads TGTGCCAGTACCGCCCCCGCGGGAGGGCCTCGGAATGAGCAGTTCTTC. Protein sequence: CASTAPAGGPRNEQFF. The chain employs TRBV19 and TRBJ2-1, with 9 nucleotides matching TRBD2. From germline, CDR1 is LNHDA and CDR2 SQIVND (reference sequence). The junction had 14 bases not matched to a gene; V was cut back by 7 bases and J by 7 bases. The CDR3 consists of 16 residues.

V usage is TRBV6-4 and J usage is TRBJ1-1, with D tentatively TRBD1 (6 bases). The CDR3 contains 13 residues. V lost 5 bases to trimming and J lost 4 bases, with 11 bases between them. Per germline, CDR1 MRHNA and CDR2 SNTAGT. The CDR3 sequence: CASSFGQSTEAFF. The DNA of the CDR3 is TGTGCCAGCAGTTTCGGACAGTCCACTGAAGCTTTCTTT.

This chain connects TRBV5-1 to TRBJ2-7, with TRBD1 matching over 7 bases. Looked up from germline, CDR1 is SGHRS and CDR2 is YFSETQ. CDR3 length: 14 amino acids. V trimming: 3 bases; J trimming: 2 bases; junction bases outside the gene matches: 5. The CDR3 here is CASSWGQPAYEQYF. The CDR3 DNA is TGCGCCAGCAGCTGGGGACAGCCTGCCTACGAGCAGTACTTC.

This chain connects TRBV5-6 to TRBJ2-1; TRBD2 matches at 10 bases. Trimming cost V 4 bases and J 10 bases; bases outside gene matches: 11. The CDR3 has 15 residues. From germline, CDR1 is SGHDT and CDR2 YYEEEE. CDR3 amino acids: CASSLRTSGPQEQFF. The CDR3 DNA sequence: TGTGCCAGCAGCCTCAGGACTAGCGGACCACAGGAGCAGTTCTTC. The full variable domain, completed using reference TRBV5-6 and TRBJ2-1, is DAGVTQSPTHLIKTRGQQVTLRCSPKSGHDTVSWYQQALGQGPQFIFQYYEEEERQRGNFPDRFSGHQFPNYSSELNVNALLLGDSALYLCASSLRTSGPQEQFFGPGTRLTVL.